These T cell receptor beta chains were read from a single sample in a study of blood T cells in healthy people across ages. TCRdb analysed the 5' RACE reads with MiXCR anew, one entry per CDR3 protein. The data show 900,000 to 950,000 distinct CDR3 sequences, approximately 32% seen once. This sample was also put to use in a study of T cells of mothers and their children.

The sequenced sample was blood. Receptor source: a woman aged 40 to 50 in good health. The conserved cysteine and the conserved F or W are not part of the CDR3 here. The D gene is left open where the match is weak. Expanded clones get a size class; other rows say once, few or many, or leave the size out.

V: TRBV20-1; D: NA; size: few; CDR3: SARDGTSRQPQH
V: TRBV12-2; D: NA; size: NA; CDR3: ASRLPVNVEREDQY
V: TRBV29-1; D: TRBD1; size: many; CDR3: SVVWTGVAGANVLT
V: TRBV7-2; D: NA; size: NA; CDR3: ASSLKLGGGLGDIQY
V: TRBV28; D: NA; size: many; CDR3: ASRAWYEQY
V: TRBV5-1; D: TRBD1; size: NA; CDR3: ASSFNPDRGVPYEQY
V: TRBV28; D: NA; size: few; CDR3: ASRRAGSPYEQY
V: TRBV6-4; D: TRBD1; size: many; CDR3: ASSETGGTDTQY
V: TRBV20-1; D: NA; size: many; CDR3: SATGTETCEQY
V: TRBV27; D: TRBD1; size: many; CDR3: ASSSVATGTGGPGANVLT
V: TRBV5-1; D: NA; size: NA; CDR3: ASSIRDGSSYEQY
V: TRBV9; D: NA; size: many; CDR3: ASSVQPVGRGIGKNIQY
V: TRBV15; D: NA; size: NA; CDR3: ATSAQSGQVYGYT
V: TRBV6-5; D: NA; size: few; CDR3: ASSYGREGYT